This is a list of T cell receptor beta chains from one sample in a study of T cells in Graves' hyperthyroidism and ophthalmopathy. TCRdb redid the calling of the multiplex PCR reads with MiXCR, one entry per CDR3 protein. The data contain roughly 550,000 distinct CDR3 sequences, about 16% of them seen just once; the ten biggest clones take up 25% to 35%. Sequenced material: blood. Receptors originate from a woman younger than 45 with Graves' ophthalmopathy. CDR3s include the opening cysteine and the closing phenylalanine or tryptophan. D genes are given only for firm matches. Clone size is shown for a subset of rows, as once, few, many or a class of expanded clone.

CASGRTGGIYEQYF	TGTGCCAGCGGCCGGACAGGGGGCATCTACGAGCAGTACTTC	TRBD1	TRBV27	many	TRBJ2-7
CATSRDLGLDSGNTIYF	TGTGCCACCAGCAGAGATTTGGGGCTTGACTCTGGAAACACCATATATTTT	.	TRBV15	.	TRBJ1-3
CASSPQSLGVTGELFF	TGTGCCAGCAGCCCTCAAAGCTTAGGGGTCACCGGGGAGCTGTTTTTT	.	TRBV7-3	many	TRBJ2-2
CASSQSLPGPLEQFF	TGTGCCAGCAGCCAATCACTACCGGGGCCCCTTGAGCAGTTCTTC	.	TRBV3-1	many	TRBJ2-1
CASSQDYVDWANEKLFF	TGTGCCAGCAGCCAAGATTACGTAGACTGGGCTAATGAAAAACTGTTTTTT	.	TRBV3-1	many	TRBJ1-4
CASSLFAGGPGDTQYF	TGTGCCAGCAGCTTATTTGCGGGAGGGCCGGGAGATACGCAGTATTTT	TRBD2	TRBV7-8	many	TRBJ2-3
CAWSRPTGANVLTF	TGTGCCTGGAGTCGGCCCACTGGGGCCAACGTCCTGACTTTC	.	TRBV30	.	TRBJ2-6
CASSYSGEGTEAFF	TGTGCCAGCAGTTACTCCGGGGAGGGCACTGAAGCTTTCTTT	.	TRBV6-2/TRBV6-3	few	TRBJ1-1
CAWGGQGNEKLFF	TGTGCCTGGGGAGGACAGGGAAATGAAAAACTGTTTTTT	TRBD1	TRBV30	many	TRBJ1-4
CASSTKNIQYF	TGTGCCAGCAGCACCAAAAACATTCAGTACTTC	.	TRBV28	.	TRBJ2-4
CASIVPTTYGYTF	TGTGCCAGCATCGTACCCACGACTTATGGCTACACCTTC	.	TRBV2	many	TRBJ1-2
CAISGGQGYITEAFF	TGTGCCATCAGTGGGGGACAGGGATACATCACTGAAGCTTTCTTT	TRBD1	TRBV10-3	.	TRBJ1-1
CAISENPGVLNTEAFF	TGTGCCATCAGTGAAAACCCAGGGGTCTTGAACACTGAAGCTTTCTTT	.	TRBV10-3	.	TRBJ1-1
CASSLSSRYEQYF	TGTGCCAGCAGTTTATCTAGCCGGTACGAGCAGTACTTC	.	TRBV28	many	TRBJ2-7
CASSLAGGPGELFF	TGTGCCAGCAGCCTAGCGGGAGGCCCCGGGGAGCTGTTTTTT	TRBD2	TRBV5-1	many	TRBJ2-2
CASTQFLEPQHF	TGTGCCAGCACCCAGTTCTTAGAGCCCCAGCATTTT	.	TRBV28	.	TRBJ1-5